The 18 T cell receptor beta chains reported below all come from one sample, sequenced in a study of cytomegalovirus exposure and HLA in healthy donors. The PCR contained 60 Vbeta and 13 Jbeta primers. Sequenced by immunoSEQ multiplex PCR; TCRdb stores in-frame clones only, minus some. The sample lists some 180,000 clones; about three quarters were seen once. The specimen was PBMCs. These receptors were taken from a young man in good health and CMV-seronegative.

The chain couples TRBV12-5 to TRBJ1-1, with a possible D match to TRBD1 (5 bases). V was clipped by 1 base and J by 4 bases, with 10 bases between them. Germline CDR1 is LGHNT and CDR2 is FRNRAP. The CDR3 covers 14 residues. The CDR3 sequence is CASGLAGLGTEAFF. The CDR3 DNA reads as TGTGCTAGTGGTTTGGCAGGGCTTGGCACTGAAGCTTTCTTT. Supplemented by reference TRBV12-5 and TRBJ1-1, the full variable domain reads DARVTQTPRHKVTEMGQEVTMRCQPILGHNTVFWYRQTMMQGLELLAYFRNRAPLDDSGMPKDRFSAEMPDATLATLKIQPSEPRDSAVYFCASGLAGLGTEAFFGQGTRLTVV.

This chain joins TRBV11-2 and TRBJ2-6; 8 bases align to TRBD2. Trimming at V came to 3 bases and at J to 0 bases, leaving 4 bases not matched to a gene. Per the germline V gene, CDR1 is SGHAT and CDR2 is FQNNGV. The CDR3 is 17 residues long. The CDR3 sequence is CASSFRGGASGANVLTF. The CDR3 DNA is TGTGCCAGCAGCTTCCGGGGGGGGGCCTCTGGGGCCAACGTCCTGACTTTC.

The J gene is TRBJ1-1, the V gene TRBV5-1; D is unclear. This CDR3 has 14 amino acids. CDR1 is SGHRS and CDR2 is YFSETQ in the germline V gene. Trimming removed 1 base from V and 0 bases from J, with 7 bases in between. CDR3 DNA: TGCGCCAGCAGCTTGACAGATTTGAACACTGAAGCTTTCTTT. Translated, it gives CASSLTDLNTEAFF.

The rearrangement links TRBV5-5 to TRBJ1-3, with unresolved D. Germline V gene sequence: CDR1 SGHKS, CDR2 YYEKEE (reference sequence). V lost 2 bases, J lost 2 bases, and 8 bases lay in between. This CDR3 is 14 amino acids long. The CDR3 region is CASSFGRAGNTIYF. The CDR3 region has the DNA TGTGCCAGCAGCTTCGGGAGGGCTGGAAACACCATATATTTT.

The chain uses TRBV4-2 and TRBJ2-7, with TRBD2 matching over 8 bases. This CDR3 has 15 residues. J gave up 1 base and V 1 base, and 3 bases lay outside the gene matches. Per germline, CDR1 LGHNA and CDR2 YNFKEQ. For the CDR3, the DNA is TGTGCCAGCAGCCAAGCACTAGCGGATTCCTACGAGCAGTACTTC. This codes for CASSQALADSYEQYF.

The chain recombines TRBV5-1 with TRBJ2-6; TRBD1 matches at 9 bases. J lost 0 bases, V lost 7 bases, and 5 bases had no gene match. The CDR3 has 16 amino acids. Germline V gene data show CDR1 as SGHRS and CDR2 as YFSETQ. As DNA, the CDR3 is TGCGCCAGCGTTTCGACAGGGGGCTCTGGGGCCAACGTCCTGACTTTC. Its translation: CASVSTGGSGANVLTF.

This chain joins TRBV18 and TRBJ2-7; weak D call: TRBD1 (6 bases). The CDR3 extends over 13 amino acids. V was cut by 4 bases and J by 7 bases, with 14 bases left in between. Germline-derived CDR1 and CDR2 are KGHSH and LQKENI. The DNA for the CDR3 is TGTGCCAGCTCACTCCGGGACACGGGGGAGCAGTACTTC. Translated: CASSLRDTGEQYF.

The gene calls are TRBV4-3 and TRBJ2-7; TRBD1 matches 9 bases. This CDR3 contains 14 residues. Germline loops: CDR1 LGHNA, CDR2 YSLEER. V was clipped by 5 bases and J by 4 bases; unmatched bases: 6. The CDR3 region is CASSSGTGKYEQYF. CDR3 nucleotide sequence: TGCGCCAGCAGCTCCGGGACAGGGAAATACGAGCAGTACTTC.

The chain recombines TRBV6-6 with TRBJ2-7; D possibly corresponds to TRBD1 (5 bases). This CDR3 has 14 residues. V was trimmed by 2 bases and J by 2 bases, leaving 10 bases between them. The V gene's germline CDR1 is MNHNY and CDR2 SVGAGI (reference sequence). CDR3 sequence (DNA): TGTGCCAGCAGTTACGGGGCAGGACCCTACGAGCAGTACTTC. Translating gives CASSYGAGPYEQYF.

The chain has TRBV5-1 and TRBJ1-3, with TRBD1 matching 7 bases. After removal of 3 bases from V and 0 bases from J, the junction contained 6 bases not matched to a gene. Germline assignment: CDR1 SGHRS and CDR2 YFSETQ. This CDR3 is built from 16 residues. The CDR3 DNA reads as TGCGCCAGCAGCTCGACGACAGGGCACTCTGGAAACACCATATATTTT. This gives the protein CASSSTTGHSGNTIYF.

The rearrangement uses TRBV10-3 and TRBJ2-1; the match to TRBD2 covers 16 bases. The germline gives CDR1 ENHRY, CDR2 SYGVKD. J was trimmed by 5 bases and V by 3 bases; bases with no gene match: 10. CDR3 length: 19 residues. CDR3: CAISESPGLAGGPHNEQFF. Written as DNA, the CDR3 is TGTGCCATCAGTGAATCCCCGGGACTAGCGGGAGGGCCGCACAATGAGCAGTTCTTC.

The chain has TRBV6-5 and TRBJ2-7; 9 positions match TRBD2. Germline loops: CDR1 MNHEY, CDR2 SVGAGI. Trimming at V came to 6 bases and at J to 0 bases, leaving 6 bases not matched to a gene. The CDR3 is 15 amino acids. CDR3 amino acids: CASSEIAGASYEQYF. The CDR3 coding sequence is TGTGCCAGCAGCGAAATAGCGGGAGCCTCCTACGAGCAGTACTTC.

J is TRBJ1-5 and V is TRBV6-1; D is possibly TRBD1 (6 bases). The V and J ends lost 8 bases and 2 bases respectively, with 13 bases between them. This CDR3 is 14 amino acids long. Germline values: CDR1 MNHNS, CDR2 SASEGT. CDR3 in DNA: TGTGCCAGCGTGAGCAGGGGAGGCAATCAGCCCCAGCATTTT. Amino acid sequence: CASVSRGGNQPQHF.

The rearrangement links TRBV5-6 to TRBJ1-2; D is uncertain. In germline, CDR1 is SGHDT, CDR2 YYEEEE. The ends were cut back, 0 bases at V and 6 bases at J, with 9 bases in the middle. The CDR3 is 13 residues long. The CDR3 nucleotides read TGTGCCAGCAGCTTGGGAGGGTCGGATGGCTACACCTTC. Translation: CASSLGGSDGYTF.

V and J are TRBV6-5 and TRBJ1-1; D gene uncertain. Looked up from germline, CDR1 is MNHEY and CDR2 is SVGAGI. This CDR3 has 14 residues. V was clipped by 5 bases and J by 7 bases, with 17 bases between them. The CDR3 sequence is CASSALFRRDEAFF. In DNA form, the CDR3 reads TGTGCCAGCAGTGCCCTCTTTAGACGGGATGAAGCTTTCTTT.

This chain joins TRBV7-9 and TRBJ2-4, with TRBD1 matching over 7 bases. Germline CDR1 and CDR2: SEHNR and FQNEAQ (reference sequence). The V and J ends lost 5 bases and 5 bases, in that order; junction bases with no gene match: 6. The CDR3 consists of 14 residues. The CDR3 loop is CASSQPGTENIQYF. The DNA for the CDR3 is TGTGCCAGCAGCCAACCAGGGACAGAAAACATTCAGTACTTC.

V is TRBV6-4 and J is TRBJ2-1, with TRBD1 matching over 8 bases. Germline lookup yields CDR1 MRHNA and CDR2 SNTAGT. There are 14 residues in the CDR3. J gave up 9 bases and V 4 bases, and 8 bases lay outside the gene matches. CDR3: CASSAGTGNSEQFF. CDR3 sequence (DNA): TGTGCCAGCAGTGCCGGGACAGGAAACAGTGAGCAGTTCTTC.

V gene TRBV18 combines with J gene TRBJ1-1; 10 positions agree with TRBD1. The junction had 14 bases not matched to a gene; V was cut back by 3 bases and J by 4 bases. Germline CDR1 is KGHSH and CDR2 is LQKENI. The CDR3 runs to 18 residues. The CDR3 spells CASSPSTFGQGVFTEAFF. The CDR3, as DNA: TGTGCCAGCTCACCGAGTACGTTCGGACAGGGGGTCTTCACTGAAGCTTTCTTT.